The 9 T cell receptor beta chains reported below all come from one sample, sequenced in a study of T cell responses to AZD1222 COVID-19 vaccine. Libraries were prepared by immunoSEQ multiplex PCR; TCRdb keeps only in-frame clonotypes and omits some of them. The sample has some 88,000 clones; around 90% are singletons. The material was peripheral blood, obtained on day 0 of AZD1222 vaccination. These receptors came from an adult in good health.

This chain links TRBV5-1 with TRBJ2-5; 11 bases are a match to TRBD2. Germline loops: CDR1 SGHRS, CDR2 YFSETQ. The CDR3 is made up of 15 amino acids. The ends lost 5 bases at V and 5 bases at J; junction bases unmatched: 8. The CDR3 DNA reads TGCGCCAGCAGTCGAACTAGCGGGAGAGGGGAGACCCAGTACTTC. Its protein is CASSRTSGRGETQYF.

The chain links TRBV6-2 or TRBV6-3 to TRBJ2-7; no firm D call. The CDR3 loop spans 11 amino acids. V gave up 6 bases and J gave up 3 bases, with 6 bases separating them. CDR1 and CDR2 from the germline V gene are MNHEY and SVGEGT. CDR3 bases: TGTGCCAGCAGCCACAACTACGAGCAGTACTTC. It is translated as CASSHNYEQYF.

This chain links TRBV4-3 with TRBJ2-1; tentative D call: TRBD2 (5 bases). V dropped 4 bases and J dropped 1 base, with 8 bases sitting between them. Germline lookup yields CDR1 LGHNA and CDR2 YSLEER. There are 14 residues in the CDR3. CDR3: CASSPGRSYNEQFF. CDR3 nucleotide sequence: TGCGCCAGCAGCCCGGGAAGGTCCTACAATGAGCAGTTCTTC.

The chain employs TRBV28 and TRBJ2-7, with 11 bases fitting TRBD1. The V segment lost 4 bases and the J segment 0 bases; nucleotides outside the gene matches: 2. Looked up from germline, CDR1 is MDHEN and CDR2 is SYDVKM. The CDR3 loop spans 15 amino acids. The CDR3 reads CASSSGTGGSYEQYF. The DNA for the CDR3 is TGTGCCAGCAGTTCCGGGACAGGGGGCTCCTACGAGCAGTACTTC. Supplemented by reference TRBV28 and TRBJ2-7, the full variable domain reads DVKVTQSSRYLVKRTGEKVFLECVQDMDHENMFWYRQDPGLGLRLIYFSYDVKMKEKGDIPEGYSVSREKKERFSLILESASTNQTSMYLCASSSGTGGSYEQYFGPGTRLTVT.

The chain carries TRBV27 and TRBJ2-2; no firm D call. V shed 5 bases and J shed 5 bases, with 9 bases lying between them. This CDR3 spans 13 amino acids. The germline V gene encodes CDR1 MNHEY and CDR2 SMNVEV (reference sequence). CDR3 coding DNA: TGTGCCAGCAGTCCCCCAGTGACCGGGGAGCTGTTTTTT. The encoded protein is CASSPPVTGELFF.

This chain uses TRBV18 with TRBJ1-2; the D is unclear. The length of the CDR3 is 15 residues. The germline V gene has CDR1 KGHSH and CDR2 LQKENI. V shed 0 bases and J shed 4 bases, with 12 bases lying between them. CDR3 protein: CASSPPGTIPYGYTF. The CDR3 nucleotides read TGTGCCAGCTCACCACCGGGCACCATTCCCTATGGCTACACCTTC.

This chain links TRBV24-1 with TRBJ2-1, with D possibly TRBD1 on 6 matching bases. V was clipped by 4 bases and J by 9 bases, with 18 bases between them. This CDR3 is 15 amino acids long. From germline, CDR1 is KGHDR and CDR2 SFDVKD. The CDR3 loop is CATSDHGKGVGEQFF. The CDR3 bases are TGTGCCACCAGTGACCACGGGAAGGGGGTAGGTGAGCAGTTCTTC.

V and J are TRBV11-3 and TRBJ2-2, with D perhaps assigned TRBD1 or TRBD2 (5 bases each). Trimming cost V 8 bases and J 7 bases, with 17 bases left between them. CDR1 is SGHNT, CDR2 YENEEA, per germline. The CDR3 totals 14 residues. In DNA form, the CDR3 reads TGTGCCAGCGGATCCCGGGACCGAAGCGGGGAGCTGTTTTTT. This gives the protein CASGSRDRSGELFF. Drawing the rest from reference TRBV11-3 and TRBJ2-2, the complete variable domain is EAGVVQSPRYKIIEKKQPVAFWCNPISGHNTLYWYLQNLGQGPELLIRYENEEAVDDSQLPKDRFSAERLKGVDSTLKIQPAELGDSAVYLCASGSRDRSGELFFGEGSRLTVL.

The chain carries TRBV5-6 and TRBJ2-1; 9 bases fit TRBD2. V dropped 1 base and J dropped 4; count of bases not matched to a gene: 15. The CDR3 covers 19 residues. Germline assignment: CDR1 SGHDT and CDR2 YYEEEE. CDR3 sequence (DNA): TGTGCCAGCAGCTTGCGGGTGAAGAGTATCCTAGCGGGGTACAATGAGCAGTTCTTC. Its translation: CASSLRVKSILAGYNEQFF.